This T cell receptor beta chain was captured by sequencing in a study of T cell responses to AZD1222 COVID-19 vaccine. The protocol was immunoSEQ multiplex PCR, while the TCRdb copy is restricted to in-frame clones and leaves out a portion. The sample records roughly 100,000 clones, approximately 89% being singletons. Of note for this clone: Antigen specificity is unknown.

Study results and caveats: Clonal diversity was possibly underestimated, and the donors were mostly white British, with more females.

Germline CDR1 reads MDHEN; CDR2 reads SYDVKM. Trimming cost V 4 bases and J 2 bases, with 18 bases left between them. The CDR3 runs to 17 residues. The chain is built from TRBV28 and TRBJ1-3; possible D gene TRBD1, 6 bases. This material consisted of peripheral blood, taken 28 days after the second dose of the MenACWY control vaccine. The sequence was collected from an adult who received the MenACWY meningococcal vaccine as a control. CDR3 residues: CASSSWTGGLAGNTIYF. The CDR3, as DNA: TGTGCCAGCAGTTCGTGGACGGGGGGCCTGGCTGGAAACACCATATATTTT. Full variable domain (rest looked up from reference TRBV28 and TRBJ1-3): DVKVTQSSRYLVKRTGEKVFLECVQDMDHENMFWYRQDPGLGLRLIYFSYDVKMKEKGDIPEGYSVSREKKERFSLILESASTNQTSMYLCASSSWTGGLAGNTIYFGEGSWLTVV.